This T cell receptor (beta chain) was obtained from a study of shared clonotypes between healthy human individuals. General observations from the study: Collection of samples was limited to blood; tissue repertoires likely differ.

The CDR3 loop spans 14 amino acids. CDR1 SGHAT and CDR2 FQNNGV come from the germline V gene. V was trimmed by 0 bases and J by 4 bases, leaving 6 bases between them. Adults of Caucasian background living in Nashville, Tennessee made up all donors. Unsorted material relied on tens of millions of PBMCs as the source of genomic DNA. There are many counts of this clone. The antigen is undetermined. This table comes from immunoSEQ multiplex PCR, and its TCRdb copy is limited to in-frame clones, with some not included. The sample yields more than 450,000 clones, 60% to 85% seen once. This clonotype was obtained from a woman aged 40 to 50 in good health. Some clones in this sample may be carry-over from other donors' samples. Sequenced material: PBMCs. The rearrangement links TRBV11-2 to TRBJ2-2, with D uncertain. CDR3 nucleotides: TGTGCCAGCAGCTTAGATAGGGCCACCGGGGAGCTGTTTTTT. As protein: CASSLDRATGELFF.